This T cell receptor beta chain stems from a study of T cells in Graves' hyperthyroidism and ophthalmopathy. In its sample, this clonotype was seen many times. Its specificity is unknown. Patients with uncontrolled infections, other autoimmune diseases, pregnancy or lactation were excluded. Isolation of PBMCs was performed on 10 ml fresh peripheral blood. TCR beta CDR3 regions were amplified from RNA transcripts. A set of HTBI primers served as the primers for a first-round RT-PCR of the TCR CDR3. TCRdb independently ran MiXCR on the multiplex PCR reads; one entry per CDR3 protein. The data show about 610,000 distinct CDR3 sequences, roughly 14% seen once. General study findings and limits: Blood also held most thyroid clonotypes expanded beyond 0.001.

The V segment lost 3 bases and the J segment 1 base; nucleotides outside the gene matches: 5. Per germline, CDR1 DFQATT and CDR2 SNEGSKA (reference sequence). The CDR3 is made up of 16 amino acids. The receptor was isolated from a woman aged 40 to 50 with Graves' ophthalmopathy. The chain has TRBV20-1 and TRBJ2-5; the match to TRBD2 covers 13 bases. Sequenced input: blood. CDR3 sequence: CSASGLAGDVQETQYF. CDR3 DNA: TGCAGTGCTAGTGGACTAGCGGGAGACGTCCAAGAGACCCAGTACTTC.